Presented here are 4 T cell receptor beta chains from one specimen sequenced in a study of shared clonotypes between healthy human individuals. The method was immunoSEQ multiplex PCR; TCRdb's version includes in-frame clones alone and lacks a portion of them. The profile shows approximately 500,000 clones, less than 96% of them singletons. Source material: naive CD4+ T cells sorted from blood. Subset reported: CD45RA+ positively selected. These receptors originate from a woman in her thirties in good health.

This clone was observed once. The V gene is TRBV28, the J gene TRBJ2-7; 9 bases line up with TRBD2. J gave up 5 bases and V 5 bases, and 7 bases lay outside the gene matches. CDR1 and CDR2 from the germline V gene are MDHEN and SYDVKM. CDR3 length equals 14 residues. CDR3 DNA: TGTGCCAGCAGTCCCGGGGGACTAGCCCACGAGCAGTACTTC. It translates to CASSPGGLAHEQYF.

V gene TRBV4-2 combines with J gene TRBJ2-7; D gene unclear. The germline V gene encodes CDR1 LGHNA and CDR2 YNFKEQ. The CDR3 contains 16 residues. Trimming removed 3 bases at V and 0 bases at J, with 15 bases between. CDR3 nucleotides: TGTGCCAGCAGCCAGGGAAGCGTCCTCAGCTCCTACGAGCAGTACTTC. Translated, it gives CASSQGSVLSSYEQYF.

V is TRBV4-1 and J is TRBJ1-5; D call uncertain. V lost 1 base, J lost 2 bases, and 12 bases lay in between. Looked up from germline, CDR1 is MGHRA and CDR2 is YSYEKL. The CDR3 length is 16 residues. CDR3 residues: CASSQAIREGNQPQHF. The DNA of the CDR3 is TGCGCCAGCAGCCAAGCCATCCGCGAGGGCAATCAGCCCCAGCATTTT.

V usage is TRBV5-5 and J usage is TRBJ2-7; D call uncertain. The V gene lost 2 bases and the J gene lost 7 bases, with 13 bases spanning the gap. Germline V CDR1 and CDR2: SGHKS, YYEKEE (reference sequence). This CDR3 region has 13 residues. The CDR3 nucleotides are TGTGCCAGCAGCTTAAATTTCGGAAGGGAGCAGTACTTC. Translation: CASSLNFGREQYF.